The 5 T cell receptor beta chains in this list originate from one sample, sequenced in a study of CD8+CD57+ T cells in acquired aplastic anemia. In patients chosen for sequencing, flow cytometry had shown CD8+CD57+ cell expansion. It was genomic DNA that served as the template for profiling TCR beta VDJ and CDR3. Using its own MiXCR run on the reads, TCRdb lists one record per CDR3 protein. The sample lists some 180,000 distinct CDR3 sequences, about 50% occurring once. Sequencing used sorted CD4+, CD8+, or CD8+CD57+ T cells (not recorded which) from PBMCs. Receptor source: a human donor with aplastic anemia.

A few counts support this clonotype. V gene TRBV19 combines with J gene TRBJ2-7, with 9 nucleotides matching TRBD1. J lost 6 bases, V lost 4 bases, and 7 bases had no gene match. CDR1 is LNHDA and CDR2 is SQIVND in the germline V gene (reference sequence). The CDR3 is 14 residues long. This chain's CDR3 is CASSTGTGLFEQYF. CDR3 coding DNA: TGTGCCAGTAGTACCGGGACAGGGCTGTTCGAGCAGTACTTC.

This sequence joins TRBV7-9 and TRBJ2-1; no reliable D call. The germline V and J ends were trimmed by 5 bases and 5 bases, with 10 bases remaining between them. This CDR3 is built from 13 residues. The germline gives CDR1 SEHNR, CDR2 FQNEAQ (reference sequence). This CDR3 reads CASSQPPDNEQFF. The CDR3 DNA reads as TGTGCCAGCAGCCAACCTCCCGACAATGAGCAGTTCTTC.

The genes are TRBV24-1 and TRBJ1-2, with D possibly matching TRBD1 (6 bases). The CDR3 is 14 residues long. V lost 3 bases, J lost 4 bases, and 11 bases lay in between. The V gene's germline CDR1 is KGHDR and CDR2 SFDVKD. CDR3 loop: CATSDPRTAYGYTF. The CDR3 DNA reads TGTGCCACCAGTGATCCCAGGACAGCCTATGGCTACACCTTC.

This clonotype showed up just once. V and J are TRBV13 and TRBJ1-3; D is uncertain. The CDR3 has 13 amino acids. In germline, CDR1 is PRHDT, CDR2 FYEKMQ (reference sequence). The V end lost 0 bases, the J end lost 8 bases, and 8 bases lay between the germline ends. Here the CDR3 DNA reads TGTGCCAGCAGCTTAGGGCAACTGGACACCATATATTTT. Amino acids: CASSLGQLDTIYF.

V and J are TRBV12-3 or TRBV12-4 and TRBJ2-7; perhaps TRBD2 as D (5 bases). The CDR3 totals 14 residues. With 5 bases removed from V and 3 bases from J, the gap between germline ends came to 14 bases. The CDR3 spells CASSLRAAGYEQYF. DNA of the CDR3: TGTGCCAGCAGTCTTCGGGCGGCGGGCTACGAGCAGTACTTC.